Included here is one T cell receptor beta chain sequence, with context. Its antigen is unidentified. The entry originates in a study of shared clonotypes between healthy human individuals. Every subset had its genomic DNA shared out evenly among several immunoSEQ plates. DNA at around 200 ng, tens of thousands of T cell genomes, went into sorted-subset replicate PCRs. The repertoire was sequenced with immunoSEQ multiplex PCR; TCRdb's copy has only in-frame clones and lacks some. The profile covers about 190,000 clones, with over 50% appearing a single time and about 10% taken by the ten largest. Study findings and constraints: Sampling used blood alone; tissue repertoires probably differ. Donor clonotype sharing was expected to depend on sequencing depth.

The CDR3 contains 16 residues. Germline V gene lookup returns CDR1 SQVTM and CDR2 ANQGSEA. V shed 7 bases and J 0 bases; nucleotides not matched to a gene: 11. Sample: memory CD4+ T cells sorted from blood. Subset in this sample: CD45RA-negative fraction. The sequence derives from a man aged 25-40 years in good health. The chain carries TRBV29-1 and TRBJ2-7, with 11 nucleotides matching TRBD2. For the CDR3, the DNA is TGCAGCGCAGGCCAAGGGACTAGCGGCCTCTCCTACGAGCAGTACTTC. Amino acids: CSAGQGTSGLSYEQYF.